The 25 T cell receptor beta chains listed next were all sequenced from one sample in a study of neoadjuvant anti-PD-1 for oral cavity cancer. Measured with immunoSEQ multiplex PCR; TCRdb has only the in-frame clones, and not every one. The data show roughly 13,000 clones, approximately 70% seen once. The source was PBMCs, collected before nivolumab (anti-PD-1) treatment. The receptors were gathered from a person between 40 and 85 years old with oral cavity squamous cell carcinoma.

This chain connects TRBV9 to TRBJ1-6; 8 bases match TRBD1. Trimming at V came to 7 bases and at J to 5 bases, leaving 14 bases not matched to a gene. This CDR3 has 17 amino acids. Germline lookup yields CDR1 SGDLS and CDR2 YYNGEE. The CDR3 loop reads CASSGPPGTGNNSPLHF. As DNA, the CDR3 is TGTGCCAGCTCAGGCCCCCCCGGGACAGGAAATAATTCACCCCTCCACTTT.

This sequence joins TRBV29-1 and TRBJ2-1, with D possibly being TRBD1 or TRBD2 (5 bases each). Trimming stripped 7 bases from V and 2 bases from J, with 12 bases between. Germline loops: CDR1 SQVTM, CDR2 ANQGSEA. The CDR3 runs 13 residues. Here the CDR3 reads CSADWGTYNEQFF. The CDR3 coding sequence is TGCAGCGCAGACTGGGGGACCTACAATGAGCAGTTCTTC.

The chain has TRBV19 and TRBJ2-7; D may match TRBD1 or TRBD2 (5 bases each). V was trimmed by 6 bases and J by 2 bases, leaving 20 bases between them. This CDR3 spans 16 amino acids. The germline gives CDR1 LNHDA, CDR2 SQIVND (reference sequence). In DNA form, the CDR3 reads TGTGCCAGTAGCCCAGGTCGGGGCAGAAGCACCTACGAGCAGTACTTC. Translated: CASSPGRGRSTYEQYF.

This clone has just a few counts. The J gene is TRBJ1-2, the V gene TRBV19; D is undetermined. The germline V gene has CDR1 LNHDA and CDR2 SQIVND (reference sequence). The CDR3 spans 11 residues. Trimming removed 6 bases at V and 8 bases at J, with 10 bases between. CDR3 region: CASRTDSGYTF. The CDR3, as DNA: TGTGCCAGTAGGACGGACTCCGGCTACACCTTC.

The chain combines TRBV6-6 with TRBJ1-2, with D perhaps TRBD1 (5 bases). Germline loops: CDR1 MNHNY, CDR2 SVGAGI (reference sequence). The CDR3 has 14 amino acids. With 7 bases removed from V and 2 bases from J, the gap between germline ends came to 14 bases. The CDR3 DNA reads TGTGCCAGCACTACGACGGGGGGGAACTATGGCTACACCTTC. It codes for CASTTTGGNYGYTF.

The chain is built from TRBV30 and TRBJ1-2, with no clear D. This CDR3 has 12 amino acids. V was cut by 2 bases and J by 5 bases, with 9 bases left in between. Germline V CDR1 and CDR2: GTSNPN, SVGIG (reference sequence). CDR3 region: CAWSKRPYGYTF. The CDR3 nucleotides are TGTGCCTGGAGTAAGCGGCCATATGGCTACACCTTC.

The CDR3 nucleotides read TGCAGCGCCGGAGACCAATTCTACGAGCAGTACTTC. Encoded protein: CSAGDQFYEQYF. The chain couples TRBV29-1 to TRBJ2-7; D gene ambiguous. V was clipped by 7 bases and J by 3 bases, with 13 bases between them. The CDR3 spans 12 residues. In germline, CDR1 is SQVTM, CDR2 ANQGSEA.

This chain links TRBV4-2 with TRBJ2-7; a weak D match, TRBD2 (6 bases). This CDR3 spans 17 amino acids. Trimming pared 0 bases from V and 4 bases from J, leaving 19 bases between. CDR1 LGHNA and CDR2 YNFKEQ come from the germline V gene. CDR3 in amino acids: CASSQDLGGTPFYEQYF. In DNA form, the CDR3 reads TGTGCCAGCAGCCAAGATCTTGGGGGGACCCCCTTTTACGAGCAGTACTTC.

The CDR3 DNA sequence: TGCGCCAGCAGCCAAGCCCGGGCAGGATTGAACACCGGGGAGCTGTTTTTT. Its translation: CASSQARAGLNTGELFF. The chain is built from TRBV4-1 and TRBJ2-2; D unclear. Between the trimmed V and J ends, which lost 1 base and 1 base, there was a span of 13 bases. There are 17 residues in the CDR3. Germline V gene sequence: CDR1 MGHRA, CDR2 YSYEKL.

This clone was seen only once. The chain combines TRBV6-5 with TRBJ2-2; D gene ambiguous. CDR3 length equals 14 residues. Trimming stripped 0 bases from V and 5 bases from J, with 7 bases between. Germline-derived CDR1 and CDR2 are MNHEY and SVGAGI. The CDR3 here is CASSYSYGTGELFF. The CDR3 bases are TGTGCCAGCAGTTACTCATATGGGACCGGGGAGCTGTTTTTT.

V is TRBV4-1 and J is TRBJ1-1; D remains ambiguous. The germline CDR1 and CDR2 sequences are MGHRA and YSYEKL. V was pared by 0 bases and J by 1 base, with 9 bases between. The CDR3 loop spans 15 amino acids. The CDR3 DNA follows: TGCGCCAGCAGCCAAGAGACGGGGAAGAACACTGAAGCTTTCTTT. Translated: CASSQETGKNTEAFF.

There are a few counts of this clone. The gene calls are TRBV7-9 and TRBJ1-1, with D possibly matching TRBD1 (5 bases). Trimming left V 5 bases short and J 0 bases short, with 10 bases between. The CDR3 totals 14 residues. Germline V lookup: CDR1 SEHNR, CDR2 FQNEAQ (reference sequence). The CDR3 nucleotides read TGTGCCAGCAGCAAGGGACGGCTGAACACTGAAGCTTTCTTT. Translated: CASSKGRLNTEAFF. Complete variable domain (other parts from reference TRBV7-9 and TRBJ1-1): DTGVSQNPRHKITKRGQNVTFRCDPISEHNRLYWYRQTLGQGPEFLTYFQNEAQLEKSRLLSDRFSAERPKGSFSTLEIQRTEQGDSAMYLCASSKGRLNTEAFFGQGTRLTVV.

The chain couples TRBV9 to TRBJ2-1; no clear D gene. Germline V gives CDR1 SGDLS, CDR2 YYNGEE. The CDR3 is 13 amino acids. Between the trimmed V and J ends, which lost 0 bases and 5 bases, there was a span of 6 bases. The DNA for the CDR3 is TGTGCCAGCAGCGTAGGACTTAACAATGAGCAGTTCTTC. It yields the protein CASSVGLNNEQFF.

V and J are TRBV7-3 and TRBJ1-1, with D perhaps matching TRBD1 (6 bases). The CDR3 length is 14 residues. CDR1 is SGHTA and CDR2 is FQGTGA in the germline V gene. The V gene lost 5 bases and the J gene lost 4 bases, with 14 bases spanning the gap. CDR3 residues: CASSPQGVSTEAFF. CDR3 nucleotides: TGTGCCAGCAGCCCACAGGGTGTTAGCACTGAAGCTTTCTTT.

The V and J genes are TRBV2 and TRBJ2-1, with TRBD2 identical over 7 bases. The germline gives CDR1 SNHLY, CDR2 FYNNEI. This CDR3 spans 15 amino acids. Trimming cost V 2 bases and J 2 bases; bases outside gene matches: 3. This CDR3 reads CASSEQRGAYNEQFF. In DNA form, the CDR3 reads TGTGCCAGCAGTGAACAGCGGGGCGCCTACAATGAGCAGTTCTTC.

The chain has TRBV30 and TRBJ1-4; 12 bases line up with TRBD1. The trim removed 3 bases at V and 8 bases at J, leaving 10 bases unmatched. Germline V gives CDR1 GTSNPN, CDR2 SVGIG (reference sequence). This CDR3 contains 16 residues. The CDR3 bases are TGTGCCTGGAGGAGGGACAGGGGGCAGAGGGAGGAAAAACTGTTTTTT. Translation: CAWRRDRGQREEKLFF.

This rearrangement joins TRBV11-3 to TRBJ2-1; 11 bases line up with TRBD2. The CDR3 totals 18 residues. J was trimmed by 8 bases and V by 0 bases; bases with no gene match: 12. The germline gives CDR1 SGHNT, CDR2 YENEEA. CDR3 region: CASSLEQGGTSGSYEQFF. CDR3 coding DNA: TGTGCCAGCAGCTTAGAGCAGGGTGGAACTAGCGGGAGTTATGAGCAGTTCTTC.

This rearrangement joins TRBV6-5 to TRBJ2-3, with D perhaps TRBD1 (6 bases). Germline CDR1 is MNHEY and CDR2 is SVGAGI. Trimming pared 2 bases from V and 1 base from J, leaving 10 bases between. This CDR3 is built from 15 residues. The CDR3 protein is CASSYRQARTDTQYF. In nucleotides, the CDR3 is TGTGCCAGCAGTTACAGACAGGCCCGCACAGATACGCAGTATTTT.

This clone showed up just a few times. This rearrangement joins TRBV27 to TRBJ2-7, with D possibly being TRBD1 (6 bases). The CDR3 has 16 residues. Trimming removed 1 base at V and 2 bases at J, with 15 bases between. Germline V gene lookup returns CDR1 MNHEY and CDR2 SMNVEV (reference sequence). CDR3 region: CASSLLFGTHPYEQYF. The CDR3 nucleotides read TGTGCCAGCAGTTTATTGTTTGGGACACACCCCTACGAGCAGTACTTC.

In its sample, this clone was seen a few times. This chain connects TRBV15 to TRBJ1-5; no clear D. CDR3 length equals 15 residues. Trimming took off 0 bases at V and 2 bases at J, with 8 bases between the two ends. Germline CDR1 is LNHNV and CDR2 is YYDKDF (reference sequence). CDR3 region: CATSRDPGGNQPQHF. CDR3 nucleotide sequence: TGTGCCACCAGCAGAGATCCTGGGGGCAATCAGCCCCAGCATTTT.

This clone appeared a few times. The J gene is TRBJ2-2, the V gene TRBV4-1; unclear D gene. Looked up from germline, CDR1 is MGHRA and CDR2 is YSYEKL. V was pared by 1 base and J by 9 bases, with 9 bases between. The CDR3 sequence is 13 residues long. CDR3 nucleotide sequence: TGCGCCAGCAGCCAAGTTGGGGTCCGGGAGCTGTTTTTT. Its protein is CASSQVGVRELFF.

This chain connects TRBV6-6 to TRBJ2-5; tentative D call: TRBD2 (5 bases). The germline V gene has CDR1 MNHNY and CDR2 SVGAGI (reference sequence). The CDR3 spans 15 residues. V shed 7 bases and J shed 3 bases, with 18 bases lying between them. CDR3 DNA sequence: TGTGCCAGCAAAAACCAGTGGTCCGGGGAAGAGACCCAGTACTTC. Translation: CASKNQWSGEETQYF.

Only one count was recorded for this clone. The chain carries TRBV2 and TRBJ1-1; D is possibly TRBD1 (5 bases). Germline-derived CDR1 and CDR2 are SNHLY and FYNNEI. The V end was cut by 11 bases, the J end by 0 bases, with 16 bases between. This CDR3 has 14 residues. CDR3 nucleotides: TGTGCCTCACAAAAGGGGTCGGTGAACACTGAAGCTTTCTTT. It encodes CASQKGSVNTEAFF.

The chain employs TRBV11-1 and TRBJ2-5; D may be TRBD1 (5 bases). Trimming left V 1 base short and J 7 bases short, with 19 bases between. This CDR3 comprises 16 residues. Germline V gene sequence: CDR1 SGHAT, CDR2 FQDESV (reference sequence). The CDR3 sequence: CASSLVQPTLQGTQYF. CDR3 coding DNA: TGTGCCAGCAGCTTAGTCCAGCCTACCCTTCAGGGGACCCAGTACTTC.

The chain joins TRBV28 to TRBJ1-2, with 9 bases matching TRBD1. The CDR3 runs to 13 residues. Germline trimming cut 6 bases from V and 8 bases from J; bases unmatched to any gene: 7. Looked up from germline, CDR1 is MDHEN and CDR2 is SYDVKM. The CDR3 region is CASSDTGGWGYTF. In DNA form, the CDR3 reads TGTGCCAGCAGCGACACAGGGGGCTGGGGCTACACCTTC.